These 25 T cell receptor beta chains came from one sample sequenced in a study of cytomegalovirus exposure and HLA in healthy donors. The protocol was immunoSEQ multiplex PCR, while the TCRdb copy is restricted to in-frame clones and leaves out a portion. The sample lists more than 50,000 clones, roughly 94% occurring once. Sequenced sample: PBMCs. All receptors derive from a man between 18 and 29 years old in good health and CMV-seronegative.

The rearrangement links TRBV9 to TRBJ2-3; possibly TRBD2 for D (5 bases). The V gene lost 4 bases and the J gene lost 5 bases, with 17 bases spanning the gap. This CDR3 spans 15 amino acids. Per germline, CDR1 SGDLS and CDR2 YYNGEE. The CDR3 DNA reads as TGTGCCAGCAGCAAAGAGGCGGAGGTGGTAGATACGCAGTATTTT. Translating gives CASSKEAEVVDTQYF.

The rearrangement joins TRBV30 to TRBJ1-3; 7 positions match TRBD1. V lost 0 bases, J lost 0 bases, and 2 bases stayed unmatched. From germline, CDR1 is GTSNPN and CDR2 SVGIG (reference sequence). This CDR3 has 15 residues. The CDR3 protein is CAWSVTGDSGNTIYF. For the CDR3, the DNA is TGTGCCTGGAGTGTAACAGGGGACTCTGGAAACACCATATATTTT.

The chain combines TRBV6-1 with TRBJ2-1, with D hard to call. The V gene lost 6 bases and the J gene lost 2 bases, with 5 bases spanning the gap. Germline V gives CDR1 MNHNS, CDR2 SASEGT. This CDR3 has 12 amino acids. CDR3 protein: CASSEAYNEQFF. In DNA, the CDR3 is TGTGCCAGCAGCGAGGCCTACAATGAGCAGTTCTTC.

This clone has a single count. The chain carries TRBV28 and TRBJ2-7; no clear D gene. CDR1 is MDHEN and CDR2 is SYDVKM in the germline V gene. The V gene lost 2 bases and the J gene lost 4 bases, with 6 bases spanning the gap. This CDR3 comprises 12 residues. In DNA form, the CDR3 reads TGTGCCAGCAGTTTAGCGCGGTACGAGCAGTACTTC. Translating gives CASSLARYEQYF. Full variable domain (remainder filled in from reference TRBV28 and TRBJ2-7): DVKVTQSSRYLVKRTGEKVFLECVQDMDHENMFWYRQDPGLGLRLIYFSYDVKMKEKGDIPEGYSVSREKKERFSLILESASTNQTSMYLCASSLARYEQYFGPGTRLTVT.

V is TRBV6-6 and J is TRBJ2-5; perhaps TRBD1 as D (6 bases). Germline CDR1 MNHNY, CDR2 SVGAGI (reference sequence). V lost 6 bases to trimming and J lost 3 bases, with 8 bases between them. This CDR3 spans 12 amino acids. CDR3 nucleotides: TGTGCCAGCAGACGACAGGAAGAGACCCAGTACTTC. Its protein product is CASRRQEETQYF.

This rearrangement joins TRBV18 to TRBJ2-1; 10 nucleotides line up with TRBD2. The V gene's germline CDR1 is KGHSH and CDR2 LQKENI. V trimming: 2 bases; J trimming: 5 bases; junction bases outside the gene matches: 15. CDR3 length equals 19 residues. The CDR3 region is CASSPISGRPSNENNEQFF. CDR3 in DNA: TGTGCCAGCTCACCAATTAGCGGGAGGCCTTCAAACGAGAACAATGAGCAGTTCTTC. The complete variable domain, with remaining parts taken from reference TRBV18 and TRBJ2-1, reads NAGVMQNPRHLVRRRGQEARLRCSPMKGHSHVYWYRQLPEEGLKFMVYLQKENIIDESGMPKERFSAEFPKEGPSILRIQQVVRGDSAAYFCASSPISGRPSNENNEQFFGPGTRLTVL.

The chain uses TRBV27 and TRBJ1-2, with 7 bases lining up with TRBD1. Germline CDR1 MNHEY, CDR2 SMNVEV (reference sequence). V was pared by 6 bases and J by 4 bases, with 17 bases of the junction left unmatched. CDR3 length: 17 residues. For the CDR3, the DNA is TGTGCCAGCAGATACATGCCCCTAGGGGGCGCCGGCTATGGCTACACCTTC. This sequence encodes CASRYMPLGGAGYGYTF.

This chain joins TRBV7-9 and TRBJ1-2; 7 bases are shared with TRBD1. Unmatched junction bases numbered 9, after V lost 5 bases and J lost 3 bases. The CDR3 length is 15 residues. In germline, CDR1 is SEHNR, CDR2 FQNEAQ (reference sequence). The CDR3 nucleotides are TGTGCCAGCAGCCCCTCGGACAGGCCATACTATGGCTACACCTTC. It specifies CASSPSDRPYYGYTF.

The chain employs TRBV11-2 and TRBJ1-5; D remains unclear. The germline V gene has CDR1 SGHAT and CDR2 FQNNGV. V was shortened by 7 bases and J by 4 bases, with 5 bases between the two germline ends. This CDR3 spans 11 amino acids. The CDR3 DNA reads TGTGCCAGCAAAACTAATCAGCCCCAGCATTTT. Translating gives CASKTNQPQHF.

This rearrangement joins TRBV19 to TRBJ2-2, with 10 bases fitting TRBD1. Trimming cost V 7 bases and J 4 bases; bases outside gene matches: 6. Germline CDR1 reads LNHDA; CDR2 reads SQIVND (reference sequence). The length of the CDR3 is 15 residues. For the CDR3, the DNA is TGTGCCAGTACCTGGAGGACAGGGGGCACCGGGGAGCTGTTTTTT. Encoded protein: CASTWRTGGTGELFF.

This chain connects TRBV10-3 to TRBJ1-1; D perhaps matches TRBD1 (6 bases). The V end lost 7 bases, the J end lost 6 bases, and 18 bases lay between the germline ends. CDR1 ENHRY and CDR2 SYGVKD come from the germline V gene. The CDR3 spans 14 residues. The CDR3 loop reads CAINQGPNAAEAFF. CDR3 DNA sequence: TGTGCCATCAATCAGGGGCCTAATGCGGCTGAAGCTTTCTTT.

V usage is TRBV6-1 and J usage is TRBJ2-7; a weak D match, TRBD2 (6 bases). Germline assignment: CDR1 MNHNS and CDR2 SASEGT. V gave up 8 bases and J gave up 2 bases, with 13 bases separating them. The CDR3 loop spans 13 amino acids. CDR3 loop: CASWGDSTYEQYF. The DNA for the CDR3 is TGTGCCAGCTGGGGGGACTCTACCTACGAGCAGTACTTC.

This clone occurred a few times. This chain links TRBV11-1 with TRBJ1-3, with 9 bases lining up with TRBD1. There are 16 residues in the CDR3. Germline V gives CDR1 SGHAT, CDR2 FQDESV (reference sequence). Trimming removed 4 bases from V and 4 bases from J; junction bases left unmatched: 8. CDR3 DNA sequence: TGTGCCAGCAGCTCGTGGGACAGGGTGACCGGAAACACCATATATTTT. Protein product: CASSSWDRVTGNTIYF.

The rearrangement links TRBV28 to TRBJ2-7, with no clear D. Germline values: CDR1 MDHEN, CDR2 SYDVKM. This CDR3 contains 12 residues. The V end was cut by 3 bases, the J end by 3 bases, with 6 bases between. CDR3 DNA sequence: TGTGCCAGCAGTTTGCCAGGCTACGAGCAGTACTTC. Protein sequence: CASSLPGYEQYF.

This clone was seen once. This chain joins TRBV4-2 and TRBJ1-2; D is ambiguous. The ends were cut back, 0 bases at V and 3 bases at J, with 11 bases in the middle. The CDR3 has 15 amino acids. CDR1 LGHNA and CDR2 YNFKEQ come from the germline V gene. Here the CDR3 reads CASSQDGGRDYGYTF. The CDR3 DNA sequence: TGTGCCAGCAGCCAAGATGGTGGGAGGGACTATGGCTACACCTTC.

The genes are TRBV6-1 and TRBJ2-7; possibly TRBD2 for D (5 bases). V lost 1 base and J lost 5, with 15 bases in between. The CDR3 has 15 amino acids. Germline lookup yields CDR1 MNHNS and CDR2 SASEGT. The CDR3 DNA sequence: TGTGCCAGCAGTGAAGAAAAGGGCGGGCGGAACGAGCAGTACTTC. Encoded protein: CASSEEKGGRNEQYF.

The V and J genes are TRBV18 and TRBJ1-1; D perhaps matches TRBD1 (5 bases). CDR3 size: 15 residues. V was cut by 3 bases and J by 3 bases, with 14 bases left in between. CDR1 KGHSH and CDR2 LQKENI come from the germline V gene. The CDR3 DNA is TGTGCCAGCTCACCTCGAGAAGGAGGGGACACTGAAGCTTTCTTT. This encodes CASSPREGGDTEAFF.

This sequence joins TRBV6-1 and TRBJ2-2, with 7 bases lining up with TRBD1. Germline V gene sequence: CDR1 MNHNS, CDR2 SASEGT. V trimming: 7 bases; J trimming: 3 bases; junction bases outside the gene matches: 5. The CDR3 length is 14 residues. CDR3 nucleotide sequence: TGTGCCAGCATGGGACAGACCTACACCGGGGAGCTGTTTTTT. Encoded protein: CASMGQTYTGELFF.

The chain joins TRBV5-1 to TRBJ2-3, with D possibly matching TRBD2 (6 bases). Per the germline V gene, CDR1 is SGHRS and CDR2 is YFSETQ. Trimming stripped 4 bases from V and 10 bases from J, with 10 bases between. The CDR3 loop spans 11 amino acids. Here the CDR3 DNA reads TGCGCCAGCAGCGGAGCGGGCCCGCAGTATTTT. Amino acids: CASSGAGPQYF.

V is TRBV19 and J is TRBJ2-7, with D perhaps TRBD1 (5 bases). CDR3 length: 14 amino acids. Germline V gene data show CDR1 as LNHDA and CDR2 as SQIVND (reference sequence). The ends were cut back, 4 bases at V and 1 base at J, with 11 bases in the middle. CDR3 in amino acids: CASSTTKGSYEQYF. CDR3 bases: TGTGCCAGTAGTACCACGAAGGGGTCCTACGAGCAGTACTTC. The entire variable domain, with the rest obtained from reference TRBV19 and TRBJ2-7, is as follows: DGGITQSPKYLFRKEGQNVTLSCEQNLNHDAMYWYRQDPGQGLRLIYYSQIVNDFQKGDIAEGYSVSREKKESFPLTVTSAQKNPTAFYLCASSTTKGSYEQYFGPGTRLTVT.

The genes are TRBV5-4 and TRBJ2-5; D not resolved. V shed 4 bases and J shed 5 bases, with 9 bases lying between them. Germline CDR1 and CDR2: SGHNT and YYREEE (reference sequence). The CDR3 extends over 12 amino acids. The CDR3 loop is CASSQTGETQYF. CDR3 in DNA: TGTGCCAGCAGCCAGACTGGGGAGACCCAGTACTTC.

J is TRBJ2-2 and V is TRBV18; D is unclear. The germline V gene has CDR1 KGHSH and CDR2 LQKENI. The CDR3 is 13 amino acids. V dropped 1 base and J dropped 5 bases, with 5 bases sitting between them. Here the CDR3 DNA reads TGTGCCAGCTCACCACGCGAGACCGGGGAGCTGTTTTTT. It is translated as CASSPRETGELFF.

This chain connects TRBV28 to TRBJ2-3, with D unresolved. The germline gives CDR1 MDHEN, CDR2 SYDVKM. The CDR3 runs 11 residues. V lost 5 bases to trimming and J lost 9 bases, with 9 bases between them. As DNA, the CDR3 is TGTGCCAGCAGTGGCGGATTGACGCAGTATTTT. It yields the protein CASSGGLTQYF.

The chain is built from TRBV5-8 and TRBJ1-1; D is unresolved. The CDR3 totals 15 residues. Trimming pared 4 bases from V and 0 bases from J, leaving 13 bases between. The germline gives CDR1 SGHTS, CDR2 YDEGEE. CDR3 sequence reads: CASSTRTGMNTEAFF. The CDR3 DNA reads as TGTGCCAGCAGCACGAGGACTGGTATGAACACTGAAGCTTTCTTT.

The V and J genes are TRBV9 and TRBJ2-6; possibly TRBD2 for D (5 bases). This CDR3 has 15 amino acids. Trimming pared 3 bases from V and 1 base from J, leaving 8 bases between. In germline, CDR1 is SGDLS, CDR2 YYNGEE. The CDR3 is CASSGRSSGANVLTF. CDR3 DNA: TGTGCCAGCAGCGGGAGGAGTTCTGGGGCCAACGTCCTGACTTTC.